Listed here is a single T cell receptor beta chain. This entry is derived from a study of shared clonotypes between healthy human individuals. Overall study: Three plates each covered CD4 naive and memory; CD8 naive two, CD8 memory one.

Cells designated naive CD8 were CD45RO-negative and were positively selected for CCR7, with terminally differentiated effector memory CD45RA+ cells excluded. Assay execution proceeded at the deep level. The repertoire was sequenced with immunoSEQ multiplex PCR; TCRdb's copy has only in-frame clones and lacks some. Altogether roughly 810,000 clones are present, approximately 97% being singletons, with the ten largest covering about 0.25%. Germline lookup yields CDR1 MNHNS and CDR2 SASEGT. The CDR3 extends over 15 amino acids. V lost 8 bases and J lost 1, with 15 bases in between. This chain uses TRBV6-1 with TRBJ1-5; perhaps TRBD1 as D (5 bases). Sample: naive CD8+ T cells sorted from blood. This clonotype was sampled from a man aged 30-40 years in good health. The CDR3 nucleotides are TGTGCCAGCCTGTATCGGGACGGAAGCAATCAGCCCCAGCATTTT. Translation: CASLYRDGSNQPQHF.